The rows below give T cell receptor beta chains drawn from one sample of a study of T cell responses to AZD1222 COVID-19 vaccine. Repertoires were generated with immunoSEQ multiplex PCR, while TCRdb's copy carries only in-frame clones and drops some. The sample contains 190,000 or so clones, 88% of which appear only once. This material consisted of peripheral blood, taken 28 days after the second AZD1222 dose. These TCRs come from an adult who received the AZD1222 COVID-19 vaccine. CDR3s include the opening cysteine and the closing phenylalanine or tryptophan. The D gene is left open where the match is weak. Not every row has a clone size; where given, it reads once, few, many or a size class.

d_gene,abundance,v_gene,j_gene,CDR3nt,CDR3aa
-,-,TRBV7-9,TRBJ2-3,TGTGCCAGCAGCTTTGAGGGCACAGATACGCAGTATTTT,CASSFEGTDTQYF
TRBD2,once,TRBV18,TRBJ2-5,TGTGCCAGCTCACCCACACAGCTAGCGGGAGCAGAGACCCAGTACTTC,CASSPTQLAGAETQYF
TRBD2,-,TRBV27,TRBJ2-1,TGTGCCAGCAGTCTGGGGACTAGCGGACGCAATGAGCAGTTCTTC,CASSLGTSGRNEQFF
TRBD2,-,TRBV27,TRBJ2-7,TGTGCCAGCAGTCAGCGGGAGGGCCGGGGGTACGAGCAGTACTTC,CASSQREGRGYEQYF
TRBD2,-,TRBV28,TRBJ2-2,TGTGCCAGCGGTGGACTAGCGGGAGGGGCCGGGGAGCTGTTTTTT,CASGGLAGGAGELFF
-,-,TRBV24-1,TRBJ2-7,TGTGCCACCAGTGATTACAGGGTTAGCGAGCAGTACTTC,CATSDYRVSEQYF
TRBD2,-,TRBV5-4,TRBJ2-7,TGTGCCACCTATACTAGCGGGAGCGACGAGCAGTACTTC,CATYTSGSDEQYF
-,-,TRBV4-3,TRBJ2-4,TGCGCCAGCAGCCAAGACCCAGGGAAAAACATTCAGTACTTC,CASSQDPGKNIQYF
-,-,TRBV25-1,TRBJ1-1,TGTGCCAGCCATCGGGGGGTAACGGGTGAAGCTTTCTTT,CASHRGVTGEAFF
TRBD1,-,TRBV6-5,TRBJ1-6,TGTGCCAGCAGAGGACAGGGGGGGTCACCCCTCCACTTT,CASRGQGGSPLHF
-,-,TRBV9,TRBJ2-2,TGTGCCAGCAGCCCCGGGTTCGAGCTGTTTTTT,CASSPGFELFF
-,-,TRBV5-1,TRBJ1-1,TGCGCCAGCAGCTTGGAGGGCCCTTCGAACACTGAAGCTTTCTTT,CASSLEGPSNTEAFF
TRBD2,-,TRBV5-1,TRBJ2-7,TGCGCCAGCAGCGCCACTAGCGGGAGTTACGAGCAGTACTTC,CASSATSGSYEQYF
-,-,TRBV5-8,TRBJ2-3,TGTGCCAGCAGCTTACGGGTAGAAAACACAGATACGCAGTATTTT,CASSLRVENTDTQYF
TRBD2,-,TRBV10-3,TRBJ2-3,TGTGCCATCAAACAGGCACTAGCGGAACCCACAGATACGCAGTATTTT,CAIKQALAEPTDTQYF
-,-,TRBV7-9,TRBJ1-2,TGTGCCAGCAGCGCACTTCCAGGGAATAGCTACACCTTC,CASSALPGNSYTF
-,-,TRBV10-3,TRBJ1-3,TGTGCCATCAGTCCGAGTGGGGCTGGAAACACCATATATTTT,CAISPSGAGNTIYF
TRBD2,-,TRBV7-8,TRBJ2-7,TGTGCCAGCAGCTTAGCGGCGGGAGAGGCCTACGAGCAGTACTTC,CASSLAAGEAYEQYF
-,-,TRBV28,TRBJ2-1,TGTGCCAGCAGTCCCCTGTCACGTCTAGCTTACAATGAGCAGTTCTTC,CASSPLSRLAYNEQFF
-,-,TRBV19,TRBJ1-5,TGTGCCAGTAGTCCTGATGCGGGACAGCCCCAGCATTTT,CASSPDAGQPQHF
-,-,TRBV9,TRBJ2-1,TGTGCCAGCAGCGTAGTTGCGCCTAGCGCATACAATGAGCAGTTCTTC,CASSVVAPSAYNEQFF
-,-,TRBV30,TRBJ1-1,TGTGCCTGGAGTATACAAACAGGGAACACTGAAGCTTTCTTT,CAWSIQTGNTEAFF
-,few,TRBV4-3,TRBJ2-1,TGCGCCAGCAGCCAAGATCTGGTCGGGAGCTCCTACAATGAGCAGTTCTTC,CASSQDLVGSSYNEQFF
-,once,TRBV5-6,TRBJ1-4,TGTGCCAGCACGGGACGGAGTAATGAAAAACTGTTTTTT,CASTGRSNEKLFF
-,-,TRBV28,TRBJ2-1,TGTGCCAGCAGTGGGTCTAGCGCCGGAAAGGGTGAGCAGTTCTTC,CASSGSSAGKGEQFF
-,-,TRBV3-1/TRBV3-2,TRBJ2-3,TGTGCCAGCAGCCTGGACAGCCCAACAGATACGCAGTATTTT,CASSLDSPTDTQYF
-,few,TRBV24-1,TRBJ1-5,TGTGCCACCAGTGATAGTCTGGACAGTTACAATCAGCCCCAGCATTTT,CATSDSLDSYNQPQHF
-,-,TRBV5-4,TRBJ2-3,TGTGCCAGCAGCGGTTACAACGGGGGAACAGATACGCAGTATTTT,CASSGYNGGTDTQYF
TRBD2,-,TRBV13,TRBJ2-5,TGTGCCAGCAGCCCCCGTGTACTAGCGGGAGAGACCCAGTACTTC,CASSPRVLAGETQYF